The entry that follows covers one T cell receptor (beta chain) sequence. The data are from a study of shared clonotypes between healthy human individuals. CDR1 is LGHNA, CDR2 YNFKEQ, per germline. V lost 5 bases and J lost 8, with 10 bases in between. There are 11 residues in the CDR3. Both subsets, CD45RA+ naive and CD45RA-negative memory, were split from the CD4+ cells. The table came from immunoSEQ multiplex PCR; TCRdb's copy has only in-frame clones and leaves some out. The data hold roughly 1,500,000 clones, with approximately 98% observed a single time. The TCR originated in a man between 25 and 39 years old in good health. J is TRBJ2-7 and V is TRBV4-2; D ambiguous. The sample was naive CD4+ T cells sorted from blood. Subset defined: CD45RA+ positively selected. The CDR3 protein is CASSSPLKQYF. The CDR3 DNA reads TGTGCCAGCAGCTCCCCTTTAAAGCAGTACTTC.